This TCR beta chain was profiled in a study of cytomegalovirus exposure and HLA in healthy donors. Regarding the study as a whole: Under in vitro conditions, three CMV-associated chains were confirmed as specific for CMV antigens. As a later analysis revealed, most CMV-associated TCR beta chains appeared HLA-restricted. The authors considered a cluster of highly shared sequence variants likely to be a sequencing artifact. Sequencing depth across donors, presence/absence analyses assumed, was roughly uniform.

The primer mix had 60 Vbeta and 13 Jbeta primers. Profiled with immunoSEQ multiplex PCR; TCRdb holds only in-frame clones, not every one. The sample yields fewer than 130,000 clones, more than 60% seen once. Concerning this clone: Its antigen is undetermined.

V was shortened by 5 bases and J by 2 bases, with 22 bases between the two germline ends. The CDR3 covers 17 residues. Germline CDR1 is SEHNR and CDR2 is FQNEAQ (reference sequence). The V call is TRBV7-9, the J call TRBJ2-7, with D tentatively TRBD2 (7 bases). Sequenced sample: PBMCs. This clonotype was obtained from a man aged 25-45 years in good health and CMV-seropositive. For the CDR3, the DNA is TGTGCCAGCAGCGGAAGAGGGGAGGGCAGGGGCCCCTACGAGCAGTACTTC. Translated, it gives CASSGRGEGRGPYEQYF.